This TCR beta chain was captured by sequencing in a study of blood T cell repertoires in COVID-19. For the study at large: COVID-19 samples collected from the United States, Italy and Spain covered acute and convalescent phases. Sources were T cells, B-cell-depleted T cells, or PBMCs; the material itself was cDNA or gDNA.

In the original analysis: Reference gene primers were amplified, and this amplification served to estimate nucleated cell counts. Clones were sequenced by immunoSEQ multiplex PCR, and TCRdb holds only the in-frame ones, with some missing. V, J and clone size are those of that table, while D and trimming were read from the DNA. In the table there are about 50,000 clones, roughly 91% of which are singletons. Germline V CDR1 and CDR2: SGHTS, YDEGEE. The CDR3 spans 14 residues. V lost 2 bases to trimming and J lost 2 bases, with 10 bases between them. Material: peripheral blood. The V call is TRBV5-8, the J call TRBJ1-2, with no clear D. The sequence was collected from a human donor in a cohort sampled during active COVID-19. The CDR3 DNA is TGTGCCAGCAGCTTAACGAACAGCAACTATGGCTACACCTTC. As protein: CASSLTNSNYGYTF.